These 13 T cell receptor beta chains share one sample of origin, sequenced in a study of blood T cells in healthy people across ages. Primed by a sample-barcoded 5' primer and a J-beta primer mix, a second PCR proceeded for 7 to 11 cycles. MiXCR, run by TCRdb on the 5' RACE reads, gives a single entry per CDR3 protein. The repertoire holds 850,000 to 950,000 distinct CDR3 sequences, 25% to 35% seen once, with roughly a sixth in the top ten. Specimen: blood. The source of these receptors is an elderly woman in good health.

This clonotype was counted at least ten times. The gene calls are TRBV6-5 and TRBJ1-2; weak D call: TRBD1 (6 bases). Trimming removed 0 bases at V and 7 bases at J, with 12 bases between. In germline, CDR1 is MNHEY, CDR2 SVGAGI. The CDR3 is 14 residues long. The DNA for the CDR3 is TGTGCCAGCAGTTACTCGTCCCAGGGGCTTGGCTACACCTTC. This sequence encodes CASSYSSQGLGYTF.

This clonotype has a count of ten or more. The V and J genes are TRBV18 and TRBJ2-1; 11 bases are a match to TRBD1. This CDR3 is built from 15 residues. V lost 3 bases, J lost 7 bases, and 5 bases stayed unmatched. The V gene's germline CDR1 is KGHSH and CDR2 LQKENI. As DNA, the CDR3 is TGTGCCAGCTCACCCGAGGGACAGGGGGTTAATGAGCAGTTCTTC. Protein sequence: CASSPEGQGVNEQFF.

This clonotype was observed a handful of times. This chain's CDR3 is CSARRGQSNQPQHF. CDR3 sequence (DNA): TGCAGTGCTCGAAGGGGACAGAGCAATCAGCCCCAGCATTTT. The V call is TRBV20-1, the J call TRBJ1-5; 7 nucleotides agree with TRBD1. The CDR3 has 14 amino acids. The V segment lost 5 bases and the J segment 1 base; nucleotides outside the gene matches: 5. Germline CDR1 and CDR2: DFQATT and SNEGSKA (reference sequence).

The CDR3 DNA reads TGTGCCAGCAGCCTGGGGACAGGGGGAGGGGAAGCTTTCTTT. This translates into CASSLGTGGGEAFF. The chain carries TRBV7-2 and TRBJ1-1; 11 bases map to TRBD1. CDR1 and CDR2 from the germline V gene are SGHTA and FQGNSA. The CDR3 totals 14 residues. The trim removed 5 bases at V and 8 bases at J, leaving 7 bases unmatched.

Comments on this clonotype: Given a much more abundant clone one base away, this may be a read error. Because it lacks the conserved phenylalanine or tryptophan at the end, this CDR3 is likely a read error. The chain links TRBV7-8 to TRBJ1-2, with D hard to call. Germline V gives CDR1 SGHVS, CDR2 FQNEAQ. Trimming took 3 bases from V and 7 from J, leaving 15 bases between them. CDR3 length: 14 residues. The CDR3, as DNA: TGTGCCAGCAGCTTGTCTGGCGATTCCCTTGGCTACACCTGC. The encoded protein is CASSLSGDSLGYTC.

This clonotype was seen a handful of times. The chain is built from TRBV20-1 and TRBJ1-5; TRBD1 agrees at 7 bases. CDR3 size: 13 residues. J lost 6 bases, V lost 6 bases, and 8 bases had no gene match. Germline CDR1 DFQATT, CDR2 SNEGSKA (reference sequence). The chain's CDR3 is CSAMRGPGQPQHF. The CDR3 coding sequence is TGCAGTGCAATGAGGGGGCCGGGTCAGCCCCAGCATTTT.

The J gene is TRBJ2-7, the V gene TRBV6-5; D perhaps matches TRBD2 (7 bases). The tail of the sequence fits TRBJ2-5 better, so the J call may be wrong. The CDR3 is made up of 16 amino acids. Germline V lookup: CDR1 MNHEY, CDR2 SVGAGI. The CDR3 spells CASSKLWGGGPETQYF. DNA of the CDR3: TGTGCCAGCAGCAAGCTATGGGGGGGCGGACCCGAGACCCAGTACTTC.

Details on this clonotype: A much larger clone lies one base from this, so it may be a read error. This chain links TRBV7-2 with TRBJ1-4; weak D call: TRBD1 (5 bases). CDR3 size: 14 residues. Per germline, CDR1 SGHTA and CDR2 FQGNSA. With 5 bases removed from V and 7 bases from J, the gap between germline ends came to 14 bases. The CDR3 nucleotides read TGTGCCAGCAGCGATGGGGGGGGGGGTGAAAAACTGTTTTTT. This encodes CASSDGGGGEKLFF. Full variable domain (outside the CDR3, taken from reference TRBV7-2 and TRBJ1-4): GAGVSQSPSNKVTEKGKDVELRCDPISGHTALYWYRQSLGQGLEFLIYFQGNSAPDKSGLPSDRFSAERTGGSVSTLTIQRTQQEDSAVYLCASSDGGGGEKLFFGSGTQLSVL.

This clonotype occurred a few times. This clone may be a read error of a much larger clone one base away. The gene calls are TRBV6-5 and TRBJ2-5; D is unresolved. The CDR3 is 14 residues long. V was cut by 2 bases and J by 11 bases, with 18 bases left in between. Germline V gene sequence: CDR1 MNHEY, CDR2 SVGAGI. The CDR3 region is CASSYKGSRNEQYF. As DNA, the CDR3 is TGTGCCAGCAGTTACAAGGGTTCGCGGAATGAGCAGTACTTC.

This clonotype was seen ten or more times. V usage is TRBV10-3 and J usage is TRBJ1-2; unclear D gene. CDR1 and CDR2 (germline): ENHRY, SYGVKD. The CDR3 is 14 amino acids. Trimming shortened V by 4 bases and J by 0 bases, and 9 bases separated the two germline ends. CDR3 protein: CAISGRQANYGYTF. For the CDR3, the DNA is TGTGCCATCAGTGGTAGGCAGGCTAACTATGGCTACACCTTC.

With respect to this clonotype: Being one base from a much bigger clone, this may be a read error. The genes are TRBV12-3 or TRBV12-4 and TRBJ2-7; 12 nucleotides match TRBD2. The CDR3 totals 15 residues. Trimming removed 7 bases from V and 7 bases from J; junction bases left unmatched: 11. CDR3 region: CASTETSGGYNEQYF. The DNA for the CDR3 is TGTGCCAGCACCGAGACTAGCGGGGGCTACAATGAGCAGTACTTC.

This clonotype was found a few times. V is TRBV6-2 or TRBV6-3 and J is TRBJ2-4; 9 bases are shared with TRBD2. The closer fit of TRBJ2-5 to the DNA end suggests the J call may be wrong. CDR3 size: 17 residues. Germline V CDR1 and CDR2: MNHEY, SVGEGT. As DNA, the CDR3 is TGTGCCAGCAGTTCGATAATAATGCGGGGGGGGAAAGAGACCCAGTACTTC. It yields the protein CASSSIIMRGGKETQYF.

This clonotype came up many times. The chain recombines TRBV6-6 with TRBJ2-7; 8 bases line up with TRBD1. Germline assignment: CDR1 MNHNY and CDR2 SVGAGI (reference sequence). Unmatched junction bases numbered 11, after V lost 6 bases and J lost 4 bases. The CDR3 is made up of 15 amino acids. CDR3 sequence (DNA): TGTGCCAGCAGCTCGCGTCCGGGACAGGTGTACGAGCAGTACTTC. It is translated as CASSSRPGQVYEQYF.